The clone carrying this T cell receptor (beta chain) was counted at least ten times. Its antigen remains unknown. This entry belongs to a study of identical twins. Study conclusions and caveats: Where beta out-of-frame sequences were concerned, excess twin sharing was weaker.

TCRdb passed the 5' RACE reads through MiXCR, listing each CDR3 protein once. This sample has approximately 190,000 distinct CDR3 sequences, with around a sixth found just once. This sample was shared with a second study, whose subject was T cells expressing NK-cell markers.

The sequence was obtained from a woman under 30 in good health. The specimen sequenced was CD8+ T cells sorted from blood.

CDR3 DNA: TGTGCCAGCAGCACCGAGAATTCACCCCTCCACTTT. Translated: CASSTENSPLHF. This chain uses TRBV13 with TRBJ1-6, with D unresolved. There are 12 residues in the CDR3. Trimming shortened V by 5 bases and J by 7 bases, and 6 bases separated the two germline ends. Germline values: CDR1 PRHDT, CDR2 FYEKMQ (reference sequence).